The next 27 T cell receptor beta chains were all read from a single sample in a study of blood T cells in healthy people across ages. A second PCR of about 6 to 12 cycles used a sample-barcoded 5' primer and a J-beta primer mix. TCRdb used MiXCR to reprocess the 5' RACE reads, holding one entry per CDR3 protein. The top ten hold around 7.7% of the sample, which has around 1,500,000 distinct CDR3 sequences, roughly 27% seen once. Sequenced sample: blood. The source is a young woman in good health.

This rearrangement joins TRBV28 to TRBJ2-4, with D possibly matching TRBD1 (6 bases). The J call may be in error: the DNA end matches TRBJ2-7 better. In germline, CDR1 is MDHEN, CDR2 SYDVKM. The CDR3 runs to 13 residues. The CDR3: CASSPDSYREQYF. The CDR3 DNA follows: TGTGCCAGCAGCCCGGACAGCTACCGCGAGCAGTACTTC.

This clonotype showed up many times. The rearrangement uses TRBV7-2 and TRBJ2-5, with 10 bases matching TRBD2. V lost 5 bases to trimming and J lost 0 bases; unmatched junction nucleotides: 3. The CDR3 extends over 15 amino acids. Germline V gives CDR1 SGHTA, CDR2 FQGNSA. In DNA form, the CDR3 reads TGTGCCAGCAGCCGAGCGGGGGGGTACCAAGAGACCCAGTACTTC. This encodes CASSRAGGYQETQYF.

This clonotype came up a few times. V and J are TRBV6-6 and TRBJ2-7; unclear D gene. Germline CDR1 MNHNY, CDR2 SVGAGI (reference sequence). Trimming cost V 2 bases and J 6 bases, with 14 bases left between them. The CDR3 is 14 residues long. The CDR3 nucleotides are TGTGCCAGCAGTTACGAAGGATCCTCTCGCGAGCAGTACTTC. The encoded protein is CASSYEGSSREQYF.

V usage is TRBV12-3 or TRBV12-4 and J usage is TRBJ2-1; 8 nucleotides match TRBD1. The CDR3 totals 16 residues. Losses at the gene ends were 2 bases for V and 5 bases for J; bases not matched to a gene: 8. CDR3 bases: TGTGCCAGCAGTTTAAGGGCCCGGGACAGGAACAATGAGCAGTTCTTC. Its translation: CASSLRARDRNNEQFF.

The CDR3 nucleotides are TGTGCCAGCAGTTACTCTCGGGATATGCGTACGCAGTATTTT. Its protein is CASSYSRDMRTQYF. This chain joins TRBV6-2 or TRBV6-3 and TRBJ2-3, with D perhaps TRBD2 (5 bases). This CDR3 is 14 amino acids long. Trimming pared 0 bases from V and 8 bases from J, leaving 12 bases between. Germline V gene lookup returns CDR1 MNHEY and CDR2 SVGEGT.

This clonotype was counted only a few times. The chain links TRBV2 to TRBJ1-2, with D unclear. The CDR3 loop spans 12 amino acids. Looked up from germline, CDR1 is SNHLY and CDR2 is FYNNEI. V was pared by 0 bases and J by 6 bases, with 5 bases between. The DNA of the CDR3 is TGTGCCAGCAGTGAAGCAGGGAATGGCTACACCTTC. Translating gives CASSEAGNGYTF. The full variable domain, completed using reference TRBV2 and TRBJ1-2, is EPEVTQTPSHQVTQMGQEVILRCVPISNHLYFYWYRQILGQKVEFLVSFYNNEISEKSEIFDDQFSVERPDGSNFTLKIRSTKLEDSAMYFCASSEAGNGYTFGSGTRLTVV.

The sample holds many counts of this clonotype. This chain joins TRBV20-1 and TRBJ1-4, with a tentative D call TRBD1 (5 bases). The V end was cut by 3 bases, the J end by 0 bases, with 8 bases between. CDR3 size: 14 residues. Per germline, CDR1 DFQATT and CDR2 SNEGSKA (reference sequence). In nucleotides, the CDR3 is TGCAGTGCTAGGGGGGGGGCAACTAATGAAAAACTGTTTTTT. This codes for CSARGGATNEKLFF.

The gene calls are TRBV6-1 and TRBJ2-6; D gene unclear. The CDR3 spans 17 residues. Germline assignment: CDR1 MNHNS and CDR2 SASEGT. Trimming took 6 bases from V and 0 from J, leaving 15 bases between them. CDR3 DNA: TGTGCCAGCAGGATATCCCATCGGGCCTCTGGGGCCAACGTCCTGACTTTC. Residues: CASRISHRASGANVLTF.

This clonotype was picked up a small number of times. This chain links TRBV7-9 with TRBJ2-7; D gene uncertain. V lost 2 bases and J lost 1, with 9 bases in between. Looked up from germline, CDR1 is SEHNR and CDR2 is FQNEAQ (reference sequence). The CDR3 runs to 14 residues. The CDR3 region is CASSLTEESYEQYF. The CDR3 DNA reads TGTGCCAGCAGCTTAACTGAGGAGTCCTACGAGCAGTACTTC.

This clonotype was seen many times. The chain is built from TRBV20-1 and TRBJ2-7, with D possibly being TRBD1 (6 bases). Trimming stripped 3 bases from V and 6 bases from J, with 15 bases between. The CDR3 length is 13 residues. Germline loops: CDR1 DFQATT, CDR2 SNEGSKA (reference sequence). CDR3 region: CSASVVQGGEQYF. Here the CDR3 DNA reads TGCAGTGCTAGTGTTGTACAGGGTGGCGAGCAGTACTTC.

The genes are TRBV28 and TRBJ2-5, with D unclear. V gave up 3 bases and J gave up 1 base, with 9 bases separating them. Germline V lookup: CDR1 MDHEN, CDR2 SYDVKM. The CDR3 covers 14 residues. CDR3 nucleotides: TGTGCCAGCAGTTTCAGGCGTACCCAAGAGACCCAGTACTTC. As protein: CASSFRRTQETQYF.

This clonotype was observed at least ten times. The rearrangement links TRBV15 to TRBJ2-7; TRBD1 matches 8 bases. CDR3 length: 15 amino acids. Germline V gives CDR1 LNHNV, CDR2 YYDKDF (reference sequence). Losses at the gene ends were 4 bases for V and 0 bases for J; bases not matched to a gene: 5. In DNA form, the CDR3 reads TGTGCCACCAGCATAAACACAGGGGGCTCCTACGAGCAGTACTTC. Translated: CATSINTGGSYEQYF.

This clonotype has more than one count but fewer than ten. The rearrangement uses TRBV18 and TRBJ1-1; D gene unclear. This CDR3 contains 13 residues. Germline CDR1 and CDR2: KGHSH and LQKENI. Trimming removed 7 bases at V and 5 bases at J, with 14 bases between. The CDR3, as DNA: TGTGCCAGCTTCACTTGGGGAAGGACTGAAGCTTTCTTT. This encodes CASFTWGRTEAFF. Full variable domain (remainder filled in from reference TRBV18 and TRBJ1-1): NAGVMQNPRHLVRRRGQEARLRCSPMKGHSHVYWYRQLPEEGLKFMVYLQKENIIDESGMPKERFSAEFPKEGPSILRIQQVVRGDSAAYFCASFTWGRTEAFFGQGTRLTVV.

This clonotype occurred many times. CDR3 bases: TGTGCCAGCAGTCCCCAGGGGGTCTACGAGCAGTACTTC. Residues: CASSPQGVYEQYF. V usage is TRBV12-3 or TRBV12-4 and J usage is TRBJ2-7, with 7 bases matching TRBD1. This CDR3 comprises 13 residues. Losses at the gene ends were 5 bases for V and 3 bases for J; bases not matched to a gene: 4.

The rearrangement uses TRBV28 and TRBJ2-1; 9 positions match TRBD2. V lost 6 bases and J lost 9; bases outside the gene matches: 9. Germline lookup yields CDR1 MDHEN and CDR2 SYDVKM. The CDR3 has 14 amino acids. The CDR3, as DNA: TGTGCCAGCAGCGGCCCTAGCGGGATTGGTGAGCAGTTCTTC. It is translated as CASSGPSGIGEQFF.

In regard to this clonotype: This may stem from a read error, because a much larger clone lies one nucleotide away. The gene calls are TRBV10-3 and TRBJ2-5; D call uncertain. This CDR3 is built from 12 residues. Germline CDR1 ENHRY, CDR2 SYGVKD. The CDR3 spells CTNPRALETQYF. DNA of the CDR3: TGTACCAACCCTAGGGCCCTTGAGACCCAGTACTTC.

Turning to this clonotype: A read error is possible here, since a much larger clone lies one base away. As the CDR3 is not closed by the conserved phenylalanine or tryptophan, this likely results from a read error. The rearrangement uses TRBV6-5 and TRBJ2-5, with unresolved D. The CDR3 is made up of 13 amino acids. V dropped 6 bases and J dropped 4 bases, with 12 bases sitting between them. Germline V lookup: CDR1 MNHEY, CDR2 SVGAGI. This CDR3 is CASSPERGETQYL. The CDR3, as DNA: TGTGCCAGCAGCCCCGAACGTGGAGAGACCCAGTACCTC.

This clonotype has a count of ten or more. The chain is built from TRBV12-3 or TRBV12-4 and TRBJ2-5; possibly TRBD1 for D (6 bases). The CDR3 contains 18 residues. Trimming took off 2 bases at V and 4 bases at J, with 23 bases between the two ends. CDR3 nucleotide sequence: TGTGCCAGCAGTTTATTTGGACAGAAGGGAGTGAAGGGAGAGACCCAGTACTTC. Protein product: CASSLFGQKGVKGETQYF.

There are a few counts of this clonotype. V and J are TRBV20-1 and TRBJ2-5; no clear D. The CDR3 sequence is 13 residues long. CDR1 is DFQATT and CDR2 is SNEGSKA in the germline V gene (reference sequence). V was trimmed by 6 bases and J by 1 base, leaving 12 bases between them. CDR3 sequence: CSALVDSQETQYF. The DNA of the CDR3 is TGCAGTGCCCTGGTTGACTCCCAAGAGACCCAGTACTTC.

The chain recombines TRBV18 with TRBJ2-4; 7 bases match TRBD1. Judging by the DNA end, TRBJ2-7 fits better; the J call may be wrong. Germline V gene sequence: CDR1 KGHSH, CDR2 LQKENI. The CDR3 consists of 15 residues. This CDR3 reads CASSLDRTLLAEQYF. The CDR3 DNA follows: TGTGCCAGCTCTTTGGACAGGACCCTGTTAGCCGAGCAGTACTTC.

The sample holds many counts of this clonotype. The DNA for the CDR3 is TGCGCCAGCACCGGGACTAGGTCCCACGAGCAGTACTTC. This translates into CASTGTRSHEQYF. The rearrangement links TRBV5-1 to TRBJ2-7, with 8 bases fitting TRBD2. V shed 6 bases, J shed 5 bases, and the junction held 7 bases outside the gene matches. The CDR3 spans 13 residues. Germline V gene data show CDR1 as SGHRS and CDR2 as YFSETQ.

This clonotype turned up a few times. This chain links TRBV19 with TRBJ2-3; 7 nucleotides agree with TRBD2. After removal of 8 bases from V and 0 bases from J, the junction contained 5 bases not matched to a gene. CDR1 LNHDA and CDR2 SQIVND come from the germline V gene (reference sequence). The CDR3 has 14 residues. CDR3 region: CASLRRGSTDTQYF. CDR3 in DNA: TGTGCCAGTCTCCGGCGGGGGAGCACAGATACGCAGTATTTT. Together with reference TRBV19 and TRBJ2-3, the CDR3 gives the full variable domain: DGGITQSPKYLFRKEGQNVTLSCEQNLNHDAMYWYRQDPGQGLRLIYYSQIVNDFQKGDIAEGYSVSREKKESFPLTVTSAQKNPTAFYLCASLRRGSTDTQYFGPGTRLTVL.

There are a few counts of this clonotype. This rearrangement joins TRBV11-2 to TRBJ2-7; 7 nucleotides agree with TRBD1. This CDR3 is 14 amino acids long. Germline trimming cut 1 base from V and 3 bases from J; bases unmatched to any gene: 3. Germline values: CDR1 SGHAT, CDR2 FQNNGV. The CDR3 region has the DNA TGTGCCAGCAGCTTAGTCAACAGGGGCTACGAGCAGTACTTC. Translated: CASSLVNRGYEQYF.

This clonotype was counted ten times or more. This chain joins TRBV10-2 and TRBJ2-3; possibly TRBD2 for D (5 bases). CDR3 length equals 13 residues. Deletions cut 6 bases from V and 4 bases from J, with 11 bases between. CDR1 and CDR2 (germline): WSHSY, SAAADI. CDR3 nucleotide sequence: TGCGCCAGCAGGATCGGAGGCGCAGATACGCAGTATTTT. Its protein is CASRIGGADTQYF.

The CDR3 DNA follows: TGTGCCAGCAGCCAAACCGACAGGGTAAACTATGGCTACACCTTC. Residues: CASSQTDRVNYGYTF. The chain uses TRBV3-1 and TRBJ1-2, with 7 bases identical to TRBD1. Trimming cost V 2 bases and J 2 bases; bases outside gene matches: 5. This CDR3 is built from 15 residues. Germline V gene sequence: CDR1 LGHDT, CDR2 YNNKEL (reference sequence). Full variable domain (rest looked up from reference TRBV3-1 and TRBJ1-2): DTAVSQTPKYLVTQMGNDKSIKCEQNLGHDTMYWYKQDSKKFLKIMFSYNNKELIINETVPNRFSPKSPDKAHLNLHINSLELGDSAVYFCASSQTDRVNYGYTFGSGTRLTVV.

The gene calls are TRBV7-3 and TRBJ1-1; no firm D call. There are 14 residues in the CDR3. The germline CDR1 and CDR2 sequences are SGHTA and FQGTGA. Trimming removed 4 bases at V and 3 bases at J, with 12 bases between. CDR3 sequence reads: CASSSEAGYTEAFF. The CDR3 nucleotides are TGTGCCAGCAGCTCAGAAGCAGGTTACACTGAAGCTTTCTTT.

The V gene is TRBV25-1, the J gene TRBJ1-6; 9 positions match TRBD1. Germline CDR1 MGHDK, CDR2 SYGVNS. The CDR3 is made up of 15 amino acids. V dropped 6 bases and J dropped 7; count of bases not matched to a gene: 7. The CDR3 bases are TGTGCCAGCAGCACAGGGGGCGCAGGGAATTCACCCCTCCACTTT. Amino acid sequence: CASSTGGAGNSPLHF.